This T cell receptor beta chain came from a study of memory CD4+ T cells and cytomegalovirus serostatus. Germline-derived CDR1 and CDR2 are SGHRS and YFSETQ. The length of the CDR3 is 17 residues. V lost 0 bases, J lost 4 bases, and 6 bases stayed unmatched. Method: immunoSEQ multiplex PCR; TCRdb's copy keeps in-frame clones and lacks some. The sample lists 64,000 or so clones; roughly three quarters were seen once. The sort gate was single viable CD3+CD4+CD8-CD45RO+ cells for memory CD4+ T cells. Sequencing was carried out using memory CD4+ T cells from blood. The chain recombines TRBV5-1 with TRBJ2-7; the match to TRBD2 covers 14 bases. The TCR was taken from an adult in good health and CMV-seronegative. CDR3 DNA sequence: TGCGCCAGCAGCTTGGGACTAGCGGGAGGGCCTAGGTACGAGCAGTACTTC. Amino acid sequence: CASSLGLAGGPRYEQYF.